These T cell receptor beta chains were read from a single sample in a study of OX40 agonist ivuxolimab in advanced cancers. Repertoires were generated with immunoSEQ multiplex PCR, while TCRdb's copy carries only in-frame clones and drops some. This sample has 25,000 to 40,000 clones, with about four fifths found just once. The sequencing used CD4+ or CD8+ T cells sorted from blood, collected in a trial of the OX40 agonist ivuxolimab. Receptor source: an adult with an advanced solid tumor such as melanoma, head and neck, liver or kidney cancer. Each CDR3 is given with its conserved first and last residue.

V	J	CDR3
TRBV4-1	TRBJ1-1	CASSYGTGRNTEAFF
TRBV7-2	TRBJ2-3	CASSYLGADTQYF
TRBV5-6	TRBJ2-5	CASSFGTGAQETQYF
TRBV4-1	TRBJ2-7	CASSRTVSYEQYF
TRBV9	TRBJ2-1	CASSVVGRGNFNEQFF
TRBV4-3	TRBJ1-1	CASSPDPSNVDGAFF
TRBV5-1	TRBJ2-7	CASSSRGTSQSPEQYF
TRBV19	TRBJ1-3	CASSWMGPGNTIYF
TRBV9	TRBJ2-7	CASSAGTSAIEQYF
TRBV19	TRBJ2-1	CASSGVGGNEQFF
TRBV14	TRBJ2-3	CASSQRWEADTQYF
TRBV7-2	TRBJ2-1	CASRGSYEQFF
TRBV28	TRBJ1-1	CASSLFMNTEAFF
TRBV29-1	TRBJ2-7	CSVETGPRNEQYF
TRBV27	TRBJ1-2	CASSLLTGNGYTF
TRBV20-1	TRBJ2-1	CSAPKRREQFF
TRBV4-1	TRBJ2-2	CASSPRGSPNTGELFF
TRBV7-9	TRBJ2-7	CASSLKATGNLGEQYF